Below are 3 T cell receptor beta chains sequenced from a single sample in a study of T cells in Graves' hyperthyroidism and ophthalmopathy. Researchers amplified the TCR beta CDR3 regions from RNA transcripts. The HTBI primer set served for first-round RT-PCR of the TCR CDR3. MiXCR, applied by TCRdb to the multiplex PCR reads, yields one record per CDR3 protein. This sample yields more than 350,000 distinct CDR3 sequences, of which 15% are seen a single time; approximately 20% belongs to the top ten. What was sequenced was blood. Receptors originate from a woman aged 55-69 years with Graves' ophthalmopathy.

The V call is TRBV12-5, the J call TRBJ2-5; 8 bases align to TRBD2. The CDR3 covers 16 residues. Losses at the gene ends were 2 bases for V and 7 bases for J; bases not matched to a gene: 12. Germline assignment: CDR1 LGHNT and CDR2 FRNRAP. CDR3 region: CASGLRAGGSRGTQYF. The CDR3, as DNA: TGTGCTAGTGGTTTGCGGGCGGGAGGCTCTAGGGGGACCCAGTACTTC. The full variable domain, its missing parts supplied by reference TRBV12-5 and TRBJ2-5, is DARVTQTPRHKVTEMGQEVTMRCQPILGHNTVFWYRQTMMQGLELLAYFRNRAPLDDSGMPKDRFSAEMPDATLATLKIQPSEPRDSAVYFCASGLRAGGSRGTQYFGPGTRLLVL.

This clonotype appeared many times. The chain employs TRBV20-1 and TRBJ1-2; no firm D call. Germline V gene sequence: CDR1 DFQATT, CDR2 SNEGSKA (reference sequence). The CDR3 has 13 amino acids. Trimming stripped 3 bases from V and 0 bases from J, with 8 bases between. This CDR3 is CSARDGSNYGYTF. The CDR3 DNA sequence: TGCAGTGCTAGGGACGGATCTAACTATGGCTACACCTTC.

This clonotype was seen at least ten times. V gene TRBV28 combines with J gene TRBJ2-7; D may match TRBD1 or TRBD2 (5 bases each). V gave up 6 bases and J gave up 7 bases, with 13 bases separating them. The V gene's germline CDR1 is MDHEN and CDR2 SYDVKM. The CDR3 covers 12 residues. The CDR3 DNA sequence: TGTGCCAGCAGAGGGACGTCGGGAGAGCAGTACTTC. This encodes CASRGTSGEQYF.